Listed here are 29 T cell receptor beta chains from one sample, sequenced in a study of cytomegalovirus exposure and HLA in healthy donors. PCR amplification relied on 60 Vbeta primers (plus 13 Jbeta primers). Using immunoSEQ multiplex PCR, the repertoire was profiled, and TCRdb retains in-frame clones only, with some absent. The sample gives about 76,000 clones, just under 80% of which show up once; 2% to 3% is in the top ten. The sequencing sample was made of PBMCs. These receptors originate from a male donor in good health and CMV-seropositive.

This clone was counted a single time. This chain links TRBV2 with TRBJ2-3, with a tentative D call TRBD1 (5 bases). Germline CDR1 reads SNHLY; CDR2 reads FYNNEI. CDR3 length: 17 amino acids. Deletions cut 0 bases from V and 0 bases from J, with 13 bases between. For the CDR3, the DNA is TGTGCCAGCAGTGAAGCGCGCTGGGGCGTTAGCACAGATACGCAGTATTTT. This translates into CASSEARWGVSTDTQYF.

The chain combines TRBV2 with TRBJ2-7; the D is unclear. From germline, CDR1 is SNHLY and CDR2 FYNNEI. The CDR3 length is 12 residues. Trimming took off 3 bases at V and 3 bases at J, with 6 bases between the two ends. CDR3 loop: CASSERGYEQYF. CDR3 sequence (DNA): TGTGCCAGCAGTGAGCGAGGCTACGAGCAGTACTTC.

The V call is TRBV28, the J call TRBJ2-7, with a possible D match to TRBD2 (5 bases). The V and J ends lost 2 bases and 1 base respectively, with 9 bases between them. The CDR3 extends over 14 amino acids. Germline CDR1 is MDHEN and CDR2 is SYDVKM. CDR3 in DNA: TGTGCCAGCAGTTTAGAGGGTCGATCCTACGAGCAGTACTTC. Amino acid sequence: CASSLEGRSYEQYF. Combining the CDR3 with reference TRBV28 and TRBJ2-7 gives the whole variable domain DVKVTQSSRYLVKRTGEKVFLECVQDMDHENMFWYRQDPGLGLRLIYFSYDVKMKEKGDIPEGYSVSREKKERFSLILESASTNQTSMYLCASSLEGRSYEQYFGPGTRLTVT.

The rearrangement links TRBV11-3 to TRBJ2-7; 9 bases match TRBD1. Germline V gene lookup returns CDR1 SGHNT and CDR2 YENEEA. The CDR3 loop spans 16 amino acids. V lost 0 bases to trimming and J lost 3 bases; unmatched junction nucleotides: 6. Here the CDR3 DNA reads TGTGCCAGCAGCTTAGAAAGGGGACAGGGCAACTACGAGCAGTACTTC. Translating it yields CASSLERGQGNYEQYF.

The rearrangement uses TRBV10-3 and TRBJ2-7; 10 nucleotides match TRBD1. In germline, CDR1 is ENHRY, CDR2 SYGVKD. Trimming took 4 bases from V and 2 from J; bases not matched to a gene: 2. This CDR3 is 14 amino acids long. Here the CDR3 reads CAISAGQGPYEQYF. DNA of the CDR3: TGTGCCATCAGTGCGGGACAGGGGCCCTACGAGCAGTACTTC.

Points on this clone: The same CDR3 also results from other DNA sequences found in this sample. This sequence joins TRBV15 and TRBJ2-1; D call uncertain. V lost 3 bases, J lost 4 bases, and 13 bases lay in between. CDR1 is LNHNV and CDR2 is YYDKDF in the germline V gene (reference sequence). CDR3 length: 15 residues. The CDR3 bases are TGTGCCACCAGCAGTCCCCCTTCGGGTTACAATGAGCAGTTCTTC. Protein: CATSSPPSGYNEQFF.

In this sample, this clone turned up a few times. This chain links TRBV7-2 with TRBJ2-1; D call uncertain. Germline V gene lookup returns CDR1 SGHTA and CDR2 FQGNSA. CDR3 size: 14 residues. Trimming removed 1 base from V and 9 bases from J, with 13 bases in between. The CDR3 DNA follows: TGTGCCAGCAGCTTAGGAGCGAGAAGCAGTGAGCAGTTCTTC. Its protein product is CASSLGARSSEQFF.

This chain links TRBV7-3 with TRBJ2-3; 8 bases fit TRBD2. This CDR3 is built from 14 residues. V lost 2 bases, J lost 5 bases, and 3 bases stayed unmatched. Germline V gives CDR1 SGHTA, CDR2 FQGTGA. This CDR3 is CASSLDGRVDTQYF. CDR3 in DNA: TGTGCCAGCAGCTTAGACGGGAGGGTAGATACGCAGTATTTT.

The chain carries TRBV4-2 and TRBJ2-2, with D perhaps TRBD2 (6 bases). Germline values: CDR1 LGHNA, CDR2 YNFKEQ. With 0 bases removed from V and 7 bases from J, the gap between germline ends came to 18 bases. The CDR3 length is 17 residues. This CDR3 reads CASSQEVIPAGSGELFF. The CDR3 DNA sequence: TGTGCCAGCAGCCAAGAAGTAATACCGGCGGGAAGCGGGGAGCTGTTTTTT.

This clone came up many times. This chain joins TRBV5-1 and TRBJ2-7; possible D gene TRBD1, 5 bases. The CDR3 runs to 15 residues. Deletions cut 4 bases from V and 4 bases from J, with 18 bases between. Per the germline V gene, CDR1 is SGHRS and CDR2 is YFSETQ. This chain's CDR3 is CASSPQGAVSYEQYF. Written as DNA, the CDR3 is TGCGCCAGCAGCCCCCAAGGGGCAGTAAGTTACGAGCAGTACTTC.

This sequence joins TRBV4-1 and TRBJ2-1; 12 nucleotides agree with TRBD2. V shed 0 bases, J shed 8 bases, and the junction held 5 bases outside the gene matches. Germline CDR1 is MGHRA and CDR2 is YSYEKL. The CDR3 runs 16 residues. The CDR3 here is CASSQDLLAGGYEQFF. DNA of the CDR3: TGCGCCAGCAGCCAAGATTTACTAGCGGGAGGCTATGAGCAGTTCTTC.

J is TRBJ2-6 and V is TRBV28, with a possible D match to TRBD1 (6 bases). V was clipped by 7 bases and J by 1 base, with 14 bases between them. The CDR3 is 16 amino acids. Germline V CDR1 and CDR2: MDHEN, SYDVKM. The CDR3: CASTTLGGSGANVLTF. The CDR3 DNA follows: TGTGCCAGCACCACGTTAGGGGGTTCTGGGGCCAACGTCCTGACTTTC.

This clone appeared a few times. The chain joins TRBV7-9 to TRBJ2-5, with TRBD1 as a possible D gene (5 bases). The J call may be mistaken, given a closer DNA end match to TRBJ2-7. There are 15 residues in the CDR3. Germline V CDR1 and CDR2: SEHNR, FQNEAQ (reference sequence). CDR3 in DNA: TGTGCCAGCAGCTTAGCAGGGGTCTTTTCCTACGAGCAGTACTTC. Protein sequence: CASSLAGVFSYEQYF.

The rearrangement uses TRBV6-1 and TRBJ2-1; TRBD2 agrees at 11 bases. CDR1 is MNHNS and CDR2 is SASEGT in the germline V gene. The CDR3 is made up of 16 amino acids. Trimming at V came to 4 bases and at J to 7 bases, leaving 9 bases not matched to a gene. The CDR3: CASSGIAGGWGNEQFF. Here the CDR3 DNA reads TGTGCCAGCAGTGGAATAGCGGGAGGGTGGGGGAATGAGCAGTTCTTC.

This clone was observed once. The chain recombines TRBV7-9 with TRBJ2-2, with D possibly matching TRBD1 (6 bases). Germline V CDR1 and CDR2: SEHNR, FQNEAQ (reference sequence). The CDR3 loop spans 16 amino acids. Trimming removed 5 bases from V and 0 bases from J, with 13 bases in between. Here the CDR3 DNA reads TGTGCCAGCAGCAGATGGACAGCGTCGAACACCGGGGAGCTGTTTTTT. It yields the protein CASSRWTASNTGELFF.

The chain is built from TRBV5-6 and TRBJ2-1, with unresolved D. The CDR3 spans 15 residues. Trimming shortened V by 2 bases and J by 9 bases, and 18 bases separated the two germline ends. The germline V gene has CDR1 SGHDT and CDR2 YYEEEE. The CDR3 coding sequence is TGTGCCAGCAGCTTTCGTGGTGTGGCTGGCACTGAGCAGTTCTTC. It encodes CASSFRGVAGTEQFF.

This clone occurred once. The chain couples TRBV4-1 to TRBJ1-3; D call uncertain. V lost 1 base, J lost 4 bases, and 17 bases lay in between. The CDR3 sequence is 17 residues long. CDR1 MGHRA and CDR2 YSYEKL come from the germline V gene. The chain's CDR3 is CASSQGSQASKGNTIYF. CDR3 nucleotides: TGCGCCAGCAGCCAAGGATCCCAGGCAAGTAAAGGAAACACCATATATTTT.

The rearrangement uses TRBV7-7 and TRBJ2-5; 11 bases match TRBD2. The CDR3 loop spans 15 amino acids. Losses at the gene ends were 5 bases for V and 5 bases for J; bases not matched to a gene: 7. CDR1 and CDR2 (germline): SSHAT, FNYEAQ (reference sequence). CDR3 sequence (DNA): TGTGCCAGCAGCCCTGTAGCGGGAGGGGTGGAGACCCAGTACTTC. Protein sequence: CASSPVAGGVETQYF.

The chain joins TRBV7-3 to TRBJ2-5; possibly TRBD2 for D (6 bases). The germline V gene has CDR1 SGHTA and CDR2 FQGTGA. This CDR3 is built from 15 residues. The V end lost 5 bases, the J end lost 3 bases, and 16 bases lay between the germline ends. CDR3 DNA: TGTGCCAGCAGCCAAAGTGGGGAGGAAGAAGAGACCCAGTACTTC. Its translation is CASSQSGEEEETQYF. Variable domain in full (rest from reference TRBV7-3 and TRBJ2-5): GAGVSQTPSNKVTEKGKYVELRCDPISGHTALYWYRQSLGQGPEFLIYFQGTGAADDSGLPNDRFFAVRPEGSVSTLKIQRTERGDSAVYLCASSQSGEEEETQYFGPGTRLLVL.

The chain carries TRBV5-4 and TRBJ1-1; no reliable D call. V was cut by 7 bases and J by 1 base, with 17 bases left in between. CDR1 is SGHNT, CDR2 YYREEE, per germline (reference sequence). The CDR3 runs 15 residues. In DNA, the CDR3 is TGTGCCAGCGCGAGCCCTGGTAGAGGGAACACTGAAGCTTTCTTT. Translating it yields CASASPGRGNTEAFF.

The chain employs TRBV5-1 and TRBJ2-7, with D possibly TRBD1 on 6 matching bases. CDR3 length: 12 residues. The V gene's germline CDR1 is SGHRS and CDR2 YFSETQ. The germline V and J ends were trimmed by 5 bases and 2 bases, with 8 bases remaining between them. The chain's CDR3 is CASRGDTYEQYF. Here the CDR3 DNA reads TGCGCCAGCAGGGGGGACACCTACGAGCAGTACTTC.

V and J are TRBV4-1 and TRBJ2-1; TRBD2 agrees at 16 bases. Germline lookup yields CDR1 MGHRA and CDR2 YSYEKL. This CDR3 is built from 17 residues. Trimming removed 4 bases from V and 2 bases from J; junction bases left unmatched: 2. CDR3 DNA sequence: TGCGCCAGCAGCCTCGGGACTAGCGGGAGGGCCTACAATGAGCAGTTCTTC. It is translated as CASSLGTSGRAYNEQFF.

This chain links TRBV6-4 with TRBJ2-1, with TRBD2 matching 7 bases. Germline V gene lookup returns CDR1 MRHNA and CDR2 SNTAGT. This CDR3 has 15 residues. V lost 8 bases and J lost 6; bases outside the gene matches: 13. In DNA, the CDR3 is TGTGCCAGCGCCCCACGGGCGGGAGATGTCAATGAGCAGTTCTTC. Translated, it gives CASAPRAGDVNEQFF.

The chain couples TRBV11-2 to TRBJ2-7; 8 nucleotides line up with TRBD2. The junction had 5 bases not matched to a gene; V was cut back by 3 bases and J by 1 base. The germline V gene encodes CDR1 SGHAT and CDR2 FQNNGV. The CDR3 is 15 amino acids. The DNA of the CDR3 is TGTGCCAGCAGCTTCCTAGCGGGCCTGTCCTACGAGCAGTACTTC. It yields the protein CASSFLAGLSYEQYF.

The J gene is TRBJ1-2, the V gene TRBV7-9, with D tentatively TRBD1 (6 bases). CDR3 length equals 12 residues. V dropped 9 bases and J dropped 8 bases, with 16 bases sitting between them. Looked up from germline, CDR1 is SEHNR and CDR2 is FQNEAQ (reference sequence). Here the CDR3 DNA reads TGTGCCAGTAAAAGAGGGGGTGACGGCTACACCTTC. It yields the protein CASKRGGDGYTF.

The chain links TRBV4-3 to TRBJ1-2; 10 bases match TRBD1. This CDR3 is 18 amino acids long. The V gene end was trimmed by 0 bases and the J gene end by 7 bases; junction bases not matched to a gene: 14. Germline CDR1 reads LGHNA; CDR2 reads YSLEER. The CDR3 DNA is TGCGCCAGCAGCCAAGATCTGGGGACAGGGGCGAGACTGGGTGGCTACACCTTC. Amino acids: CASSQDLGTGARLGGYTF.

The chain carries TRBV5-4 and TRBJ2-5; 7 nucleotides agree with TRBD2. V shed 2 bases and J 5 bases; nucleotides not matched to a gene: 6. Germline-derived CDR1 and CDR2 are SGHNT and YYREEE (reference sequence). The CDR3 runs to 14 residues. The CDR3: CASSFGRPGETQYF. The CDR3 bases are TGTGCCAGCAGCTTCGGGAGGCCGGGGGAGACCCAGTACTTC.

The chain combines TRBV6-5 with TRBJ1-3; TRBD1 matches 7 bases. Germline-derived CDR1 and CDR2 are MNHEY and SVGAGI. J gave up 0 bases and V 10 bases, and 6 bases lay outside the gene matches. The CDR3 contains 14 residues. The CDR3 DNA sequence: TGTGCCACGACAGGGCCCAGCTCTGGAAACACCATATATTTT. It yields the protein CATTGPSSGNTIYF.

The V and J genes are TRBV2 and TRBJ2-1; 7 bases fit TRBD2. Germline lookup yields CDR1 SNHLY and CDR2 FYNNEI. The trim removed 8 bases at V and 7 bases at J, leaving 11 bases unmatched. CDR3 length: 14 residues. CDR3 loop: CASFWTRISNEQFF. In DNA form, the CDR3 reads TGTGCCAGCTTTTGGACTAGAATCAGTAATGAGCAGTTCTTC. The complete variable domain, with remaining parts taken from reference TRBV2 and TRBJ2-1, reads EPEVTQTPSHQVTQMGQEVILRCVPISNHLYFYWYRQILGQKVEFLVSFYNNEISEKSEIFDDQFSVERPDGSNFTLKIRSTKLEDSAMYFCASFWTRISNEQFFGPGTRLTVL.